This T cell receptor beta chain derives from a study of T cells in Graves' hyperthyroidism and ophthalmopathy (dated by TCRdb to between 2019 and 2020). Background on the whole study: Peripheral blood was sampled at the time of initial diagnosis, prior to any treatment. A discovery cohort of 95 to 100 patients, roughly 45 with Graves' ophthalmopathy and fewer than 65 with stable Graves' hyperthyroidism, was used to find distinguishing TCR V-J signatures. Whether ophthalmopathy could be predicted prospectively was tested in an independent validation cohort made up of some 20 hyperthyroidism patients plus 17 patients who later progressed to ophthalmopathy. The 90 to 100 discovery patients were randomly split 7:3 into training and test sets. The study also compared thyroid tissue and blood T-cell repertoires from 5 to 7 Graves' hyperthyroidism patients. Following sampling, methimazole starting at 30 mg daily was given to hyperthyroidism patients, and high-dose intravenous methylprednisolone was given to ophthalmopathy patients. The paper reports TCR Vbeta CDR3 sequencing of roughly 140 peripheral blood samples: 40 to 45 ophthalmopathy, 75 to 80 hyperthyroidism and approximately 17 progressor patients.

In this sample, this clonotype turned up many times. Its specific antigen is unknown. No much larger clone exists at a distance of one base, and base qualities are not known. CDR1 is given as SGHRS and CDR2 as YFSETQ, both from the germline V gene. The CDR3, cysteine through phenylalanine, is 14 amino acids long. The entry retains the CDR3 DNA only, 42 bases that are in frame from base 1. The germline V and J ends show losses of 4 bases and 5 bases respectively, and no gene match explains 7 bases of the junction. Points the paper makes about the study in general: Most expanded thyroid clonotypes (frequency above 0.001) were also detected in blood, a finding suggesting that blood repertoires may reflect thyroid immune responses. In validation, the model predicted progression to ophthalmopathy a median of roughly 6.2 months before onset, with about 71% sensitivity and about 75% specificity. Sample size was not statistically predetermined, and blinding of investigators to group allocation was not performed. A model built on a 13 V-J signature distinguished ophthalmopathy from stable hyperthyroidism, reaching about 88% sensitivity and about 81% specificity in cross-validation and 80%/75% in testing.

Graves' hyperthyroidism was defined as stable when no progression to ophthalmopathy occurred over 18 months of follow-up. Hyperthyroidism patients were newly diagnosed, had a disease duration of under 2 months, and were aged 18 to 65 years. Exclusion was applied to patients with uncontrolled infections, other autoimmune diseases, pregnancy or lactation. Diagnoses relied on clinical symptoms, serum thyroxine and TRAb, thyroid ultrasound and orbital computed tomography. PBMCs were separated from roughly 9.3 ml of fresh peripheral blood using Ficoll-Paque density gradient centrifugation. Trizol reagent was used to extract total RNA, and RNA quality was then checked on an Agilent 2100 Bioanalyzer. The TCR beta CDR3 regions were amplified from the RNA transcripts. A first-round RT-PCR of the TCR CDR3 used the HTBI primer set with the Qiagen OneStep RT-PCR kit. Libraries were constructed in a second round of multiplex PCR, after which size selection and purification were carried out. Libraries were sequenced paired-end with 100 bp reads on an Illumina HiSeq2000. From the authors' description of their analysis: SOAPnuke was used to process the raw data, with reads discarded if the reads contained adapters or uncalled bases, had a mean Phred below 15, or lacked an exact constant-primer or identifier match. High-quality paired reads were merged with COPE v1.2.5, and unique nucleotide sequences were defined as clonotypes. Clonotypes were aligned to IMGT TRBV, TRBD and TRBJ reference segments using MiTCR v1.1. The analysis was restricted to V-J combinations with a frequency above 0.0001, which together covered 99% to 99.2% of the repertoires. A TCS score was defined as the ratio between F50 (clonal expansion) and ExV (chaos), using BLOSUM62-based TCRdist between CDR3 peptides within each V-J. Welch's t-statistics and random forest reduced roughly 540 V-J features to 13, which were used in a naive Bayes classifier (R e1071). Thyroid-blood repertoire similarity was quantified with the Morisita-Horn index. Using fastp at Q25 and MiXCR, TCRdb reprocessed the public reads and kept productive beta chains. For every CDR3 protein sequence, its rows merge into one entry that carries the most common genes and DNA. In this record, the V and J calls reflect TCRdb's handling and not the investigators' own analysis. The sample table records 93,000 or so distinct CDR3 sequences; roughly 44% of these occur just once. The ten largest make up approximately 27% of the sample.

The sample was blood. In this chain, TRBV5-1 is recombined with TRBJ2-5; 8 of the junction bases match TRBD2. The source is a man in his forties with Graves' hyperthyroidism. The bases read TGCGCCAGCAGCCCGGGGGGGCCGAGGGAGACCCAGTACTTC. Protein translation: CASSPGGPRETQYF.